Following are 10 T cell receptor beta chains from one sample sequenced in a study of shared clonotypes between healthy human individuals. CD8 cells regarded as naive lacked CD45RO, were positively chosen for CCR7, and omitted terminally differentiated effector memory CD45RA+ cells. Sequenced by immunoSEQ multiplex PCR; TCRdb stores in-frame clones only, minus some. The sample lists around 1.9 million clones, over 85% seen once, with over 1.5% in the top ten. The sequenced sample was naive CD8+ T cells from PBMCs. The receptors originated from a man younger than 35 in good health. Some clones in this sample may be carry-over from other donors' samples.

The chain has TRBV11-2 and TRBJ2-1; the D is unclear. Between the trimmed V and J ends, which lost 2 bases and 0 bases, there was a span of 14 bases. CDR1 and CDR2 from the germline V gene are SGHAT and FQNNGV. The CDR3 spans 17 residues. CDR3 region: CASSLNKGIRSYNEQFF. The CDR3 DNA reads TGTGCCAGCAGCTTAAATAAGGGCATCCGCTCCTACAATGAGCAGTTCTTC.

This chain connects TRBV4-1 to TRBJ1-1; D is undetermined. The CDR3 runs to 17 residues. V lost 0 bases and J lost 1, with 15 bases in between. Germline V lookup: CDR1 MGHRA, CDR2 YSYEKL. CDR3 DNA sequence: TGCGCCAGCAGCCAAGAGGATTTTAATACCGAGAACACTGAAGCTTTCTTT. Its translation: CASSQEDFNTENTEAFF.

The chain has TRBV7-9 and TRBJ1-3, with a possible D match to TRBD1 (5 bases). Trimming shortened V by 2 bases and J by 4 bases, and 9 bases separated the two germline ends. The CDR3 covers 14 residues. Per the germline V gene, CDR1 is SEHNR and CDR2 is FQNEAQ (reference sequence). The CDR3, as DNA: TGTGCCAGCAGCTTACCAGGGTCAGGAAACACCATATATTTT. Protein sequence: CASSLPGSGNTIYF. Full variable domain (missing parts from reference TRBV7-9 and TRBJ1-3): DTGVSQNPRHKITKRGQNVTFRCDPISEHNRLYWYRQTLGQGPEFLTYFQNEAQLEKSRLLSDRFSAERPKGSFSTLEIQRTEQGDSAMYLCASSLPGSGNTIYFGEGSWLTVV.

V is TRBV27 and J is TRBJ2-1; TRBD2 matches at 10 bases. The CDR3 totals 16 residues. The germline CDR1 and CDR2 sequences are MNHEY and SMNVEV (reference sequence). V lost 8 bases and J lost 9; bases outside the gene matches: 16. The CDR3 sequence: CASRAGGPLTHTEQFF. As DNA, the CDR3 is TGTGCCAGCCGAGCGGGAGGGCCTCTTACGCACACTGAGCAGTTCTTC.

The chain carries TRBV27 and TRBJ2-7, with D tentatively TRBD2 (6 bases). CDR1 and CDR2 (germline): MNHEY, SMNVEV (reference sequence). The CDR3 loop spans 15 amino acids. Trimming shortened V by 2 bases and J by 3 bases, and 14 bases separated the two germline ends. The CDR3, as DNA: TGTGCCAGCAGTTTAATGGGGGGAGCCCTCTACGAGCAGTACTTC. Its protein product is CASSLMGGALYEQYF.

V gene TRBV5-1 combines with J gene TRBJ2-2; D gene ambiguous. Trimming cost V 7 bases and J 5 bases, with 9 bases left between them. Germline V lookup: CDR1 SGHRS, CDR2 YFSETQ. The CDR3 loop spans 12 amino acids. As DNA, the CDR3 is TGCGCCAGCGTATGGGAAACCGGGGAGCTGTTTTTT. Amino acids: CASVWETGELFF.

This clone occurred once. The rearrangement links TRBV7-8 to TRBJ2-1; TRBD2 matches at 7 bases. Unmatched junction bases numbered 5, after V lost 5 bases and J lost 1 base. Germline assignment: CDR1 SGHVS and CDR2 FQNEAQ. The CDR3 has 15 residues. DNA of the CDR3: TGTGCCAGCAGCCTGTCTAGCGGATCCTACAATGAGCAGTTCTTC. As protein: CASSLSSGSYNEQFF.

The CDR3 sequence: CASSEDPRASAPQHF. The CDR3 nucleotides read TGTGCCAGCAGCGAAGACCCGAGGGCGTCTGCGCCCCAGCATTTT. The chain combines TRBV9 with TRBJ1-5; no firm D call. CDR3 length: 15 amino acids. V was shortened by 3 bases and J by 9 bases, with 19 bases between the two germline ends. Looked up from germline, CDR1 is SGDLS and CDR2 is YYNGEE.

V usage is TRBV30 and J usage is TRBJ2-7; 8 bases line up with TRBD1. Trimming took 0 bases from V and 1 from J; bases not matched to a gene: 8. This CDR3 has 16 residues. In germline, CDR1 is GTSNPN, CDR2 SVGIG (reference sequence). This CDR3 reads CAWSVSLDRVSYEQYF. The CDR3 DNA reads TGTGCCTGGAGTGTAAGTCTGGACAGGGTTTCCTACGAGCAGTACTTC.

The V call is TRBV6-5, the J call TRBJ1-5, with TRBD1 identical over 8 bases. CDR3 length: 15 amino acids. Germline trimming cut 6 bases from V and 3 bases from J; bases unmatched to any gene: 7. Germline CDR1 is MNHEY and CDR2 is SVGAGI. CDR3 nucleotides: TGTGCCAGCAGCTTTCACAGGGGGACCAATCAGCCCCAGCATTTT. Amino acids: CASSFHRGTNQPQHF.